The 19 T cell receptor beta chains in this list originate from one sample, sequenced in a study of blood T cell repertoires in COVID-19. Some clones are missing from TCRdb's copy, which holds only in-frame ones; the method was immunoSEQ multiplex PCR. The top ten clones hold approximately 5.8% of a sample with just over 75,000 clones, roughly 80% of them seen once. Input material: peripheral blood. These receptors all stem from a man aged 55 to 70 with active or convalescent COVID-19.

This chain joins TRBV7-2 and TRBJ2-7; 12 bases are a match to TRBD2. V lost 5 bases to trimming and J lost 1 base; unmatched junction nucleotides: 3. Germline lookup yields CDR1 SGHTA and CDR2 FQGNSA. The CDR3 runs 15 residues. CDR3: CASSLLAGGSYEQYF. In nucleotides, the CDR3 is TGTGCCAGCAGCCTCCTAGCGGGGGGGTCCTACGAGCAGTACTTC. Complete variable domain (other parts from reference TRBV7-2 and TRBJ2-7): GAGVSQSPSNKVTEKGKDVELRCDPISGHTALYWYRQSLGQGLEFLIYFQGNSAPDKSGLPSDRFSAERTGGSVSTLTIQRTQQEDSAVYLCASSLLAGGSYEQYFGPGTRLTVT.

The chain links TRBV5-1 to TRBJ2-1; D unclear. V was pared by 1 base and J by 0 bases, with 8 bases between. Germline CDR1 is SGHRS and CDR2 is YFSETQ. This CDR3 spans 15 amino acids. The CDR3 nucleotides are TGCGCCAGCAGCTTGAGTACAGCCTCCTACAATGAGCAGTTCTTC. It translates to CASSLSTASYNEQFF. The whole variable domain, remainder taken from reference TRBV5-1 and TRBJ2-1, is KAGVTQTPRYLIKTRGQQVTLSCSPISGHRSVSWYQQTPGQGLQFLFEYFSETQRNKGNFPGRFSGRQFSNSRSEMNVSTLELGDSALYLCASSLSTASYNEQFFGPGTRLTVL.

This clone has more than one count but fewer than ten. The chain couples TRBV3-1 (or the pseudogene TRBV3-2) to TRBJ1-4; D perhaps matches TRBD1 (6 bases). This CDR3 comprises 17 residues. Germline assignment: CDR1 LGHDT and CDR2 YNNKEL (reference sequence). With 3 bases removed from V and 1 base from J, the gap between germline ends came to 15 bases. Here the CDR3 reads CASSQGAFQGTNEKLFF. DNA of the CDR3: TGTGCCAGCAGCCAGGGGGCATTTCAGGGAACTAATGAAAAACTGTTTTTT.

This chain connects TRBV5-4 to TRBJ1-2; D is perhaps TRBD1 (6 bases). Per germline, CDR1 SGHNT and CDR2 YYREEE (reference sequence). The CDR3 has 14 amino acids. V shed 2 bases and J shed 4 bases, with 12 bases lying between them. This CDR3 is CASSFGGLGYGYTF. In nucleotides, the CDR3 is TGTGCCAGCAGCTTCGGGGGGCTCGGCTATGGCTACACCTTC.

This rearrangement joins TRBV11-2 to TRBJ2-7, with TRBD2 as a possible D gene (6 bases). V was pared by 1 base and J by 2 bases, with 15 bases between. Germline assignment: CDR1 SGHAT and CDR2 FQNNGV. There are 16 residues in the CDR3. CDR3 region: CASSLGIGDFTYEQYF. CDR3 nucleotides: TGTGCCAGCAGCTTAGGCATCGGGGACTTCACCTACGAGCAGTACTTC.

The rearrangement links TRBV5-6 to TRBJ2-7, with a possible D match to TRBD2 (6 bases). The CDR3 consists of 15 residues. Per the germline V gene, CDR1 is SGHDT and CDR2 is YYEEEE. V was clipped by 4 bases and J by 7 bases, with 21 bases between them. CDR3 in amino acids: CASSEGVWGEEEQYF. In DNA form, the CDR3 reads TGTGCCAGCAGCGAGGGAGTCTGGGGGGAAGAAGAGCAGTACTTC.

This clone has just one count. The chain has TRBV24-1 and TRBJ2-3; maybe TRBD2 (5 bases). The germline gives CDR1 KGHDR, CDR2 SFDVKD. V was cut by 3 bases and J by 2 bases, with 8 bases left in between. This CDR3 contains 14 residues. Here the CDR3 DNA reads TGTGCCACCAGTGATGGACTTCCCACAGATACGCAGTATTTT. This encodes CATSDGLPTDTQYF.

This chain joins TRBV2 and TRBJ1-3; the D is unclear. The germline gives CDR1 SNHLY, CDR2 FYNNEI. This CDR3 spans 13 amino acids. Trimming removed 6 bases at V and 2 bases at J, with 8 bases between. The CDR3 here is CASRVLPGNTIYF. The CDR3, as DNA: TGTGCCAGCAGAGTGCTACCTGGAAACACCATATATTTT. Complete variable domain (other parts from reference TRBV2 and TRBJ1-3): EPEVTQTPSHQVTQMGQEVILRCVPISNHLYFYWYRQILGQKVEFLVSFYNNEISEKSEIFDDQFSVERPDGSNFTLKIRSTKLEDSAMYFCASRVLPGNTIYFGEGSWLTVV.

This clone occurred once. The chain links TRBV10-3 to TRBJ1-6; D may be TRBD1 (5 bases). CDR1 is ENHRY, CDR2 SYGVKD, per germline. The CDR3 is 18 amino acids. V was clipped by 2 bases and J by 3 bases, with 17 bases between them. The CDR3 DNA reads TGTGCCATCAGTGAGCCGGGGAGGGGTGGGGACTATAATTCACCCCTCCACTTT. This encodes CAISEPGRGGDYNSPLHF.

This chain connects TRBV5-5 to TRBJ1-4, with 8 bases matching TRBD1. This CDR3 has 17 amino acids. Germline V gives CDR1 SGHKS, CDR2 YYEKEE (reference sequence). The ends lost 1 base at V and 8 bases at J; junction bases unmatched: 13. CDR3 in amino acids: CASSLQLLTDRDEKLFF. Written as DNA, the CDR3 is TGTGCCAGCAGCTTGCAACTGTTAACGGACAGGGACGAAAAACTGTTTTTT.

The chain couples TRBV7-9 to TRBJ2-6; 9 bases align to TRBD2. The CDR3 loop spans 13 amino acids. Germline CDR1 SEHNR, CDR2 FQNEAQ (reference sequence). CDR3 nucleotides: TGTTGCGGGGGGGCTGCCGGGGCCAACGTCCTGACTTTC. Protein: CCGGAAGANVLTF.

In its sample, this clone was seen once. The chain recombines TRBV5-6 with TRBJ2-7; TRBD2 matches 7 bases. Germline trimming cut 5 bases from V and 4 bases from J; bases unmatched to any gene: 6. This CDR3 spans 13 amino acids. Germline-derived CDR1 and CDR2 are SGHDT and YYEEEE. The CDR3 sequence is CASSPGEGYEQYF. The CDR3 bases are TGTGCCAGCAGTCCCGGGGAGGGGTACGAGCAGTACTTC. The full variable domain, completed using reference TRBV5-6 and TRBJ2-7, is DAGVTQSPTHLIKTRGQQVTLRCSPKSGHDTVSWYQQALGQGPQFIFQYYEEEERQRGNFPDRFSGHQFPNYSSELNVNALLLGDSALYLCASSPGEGYEQYFGPGTRLTVT.

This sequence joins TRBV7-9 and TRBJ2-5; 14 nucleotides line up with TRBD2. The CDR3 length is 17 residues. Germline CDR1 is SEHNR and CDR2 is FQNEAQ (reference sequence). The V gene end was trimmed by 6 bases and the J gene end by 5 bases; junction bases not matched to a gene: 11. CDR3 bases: TGTGCCAGCAGTTACGGACTAGCGGGGGGTCGGCGGGAGACCCAGTACTTC. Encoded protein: CASSYGLAGGRRETQYF.

CDR3 in amino acids: CASSADSYNTEAFF. The CDR3 bases are TGTGCCAGCAGCGCGGACAGCTACAACACTGAAGCTTTCTTT. V usage is TRBV5-5 and J usage is TRBJ1-1; D possibly corresponds to TRBD1 (6 bases). The CDR3 length is 14 residues. Trimming took off 4 bases at V and 2 bases at J, with 12 bases between the two ends. Per germline, CDR1 SGHKS and CDR2 YYEKEE (reference sequence).

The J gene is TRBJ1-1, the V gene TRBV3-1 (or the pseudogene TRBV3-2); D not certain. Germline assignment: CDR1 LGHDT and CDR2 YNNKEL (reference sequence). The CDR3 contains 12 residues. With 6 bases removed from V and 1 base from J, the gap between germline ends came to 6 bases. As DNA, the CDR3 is TGTGCCAGCAGTGGAGCGAACACTGAAGCTTTCTTT. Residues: CASSGANTEAFF.

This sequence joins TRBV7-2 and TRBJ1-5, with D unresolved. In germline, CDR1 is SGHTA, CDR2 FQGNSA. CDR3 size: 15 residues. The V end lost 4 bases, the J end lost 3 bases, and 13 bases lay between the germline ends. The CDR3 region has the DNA TGTGCCAGCAGCTCCAGGCCCCTCCCCAATCAGCCCCAGCATTTT. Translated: CASSSRPLPNQPQHF.

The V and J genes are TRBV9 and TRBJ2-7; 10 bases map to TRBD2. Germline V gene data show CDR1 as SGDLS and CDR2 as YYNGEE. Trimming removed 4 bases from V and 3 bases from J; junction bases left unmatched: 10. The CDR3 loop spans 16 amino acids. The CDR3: CASSPDGTSDHYEQYF. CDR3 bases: TGTGCCAGCAGCCCCGACGGGACTAGCGACCACTACGAGCAGTACTTC.

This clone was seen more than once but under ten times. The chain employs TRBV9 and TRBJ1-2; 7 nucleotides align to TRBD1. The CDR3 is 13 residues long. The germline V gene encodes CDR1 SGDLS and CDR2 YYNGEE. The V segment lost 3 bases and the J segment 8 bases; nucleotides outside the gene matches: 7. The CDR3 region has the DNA TGTGCCAGCAGCGCCAGGGGGGCAATCGGCTACACCTTC. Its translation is CASSARGAIGYTF. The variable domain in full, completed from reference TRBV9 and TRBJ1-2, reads DSGVTQTPKHLITATGQRVTLRCSPRSGDLSVYWYQQSLDQGLQFLIQYYNGEERAKGNILERFSAQQFPDLHSELNLSSLELGDSALYFCASSARGAIGYTFGSGTRLTVV.

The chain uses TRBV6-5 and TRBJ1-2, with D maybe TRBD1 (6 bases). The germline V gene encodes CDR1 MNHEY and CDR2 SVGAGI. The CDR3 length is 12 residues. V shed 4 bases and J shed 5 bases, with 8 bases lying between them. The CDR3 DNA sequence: TGTGCCAGCAGTTCGGGGACATATGGCTACACCTTC. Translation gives CASSSGTYGYTF.